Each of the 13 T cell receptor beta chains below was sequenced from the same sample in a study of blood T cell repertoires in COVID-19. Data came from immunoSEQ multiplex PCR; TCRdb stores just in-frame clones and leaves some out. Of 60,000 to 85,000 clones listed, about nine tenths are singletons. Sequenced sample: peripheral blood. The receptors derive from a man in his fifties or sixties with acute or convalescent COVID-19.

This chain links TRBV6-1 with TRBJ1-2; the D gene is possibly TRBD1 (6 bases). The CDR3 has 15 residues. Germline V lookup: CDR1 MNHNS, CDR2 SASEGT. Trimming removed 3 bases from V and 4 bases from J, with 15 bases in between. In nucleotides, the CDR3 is TGTGCCAGCAGTGAGGGGGGGCTGTCTCCCTATGGCTACACCTTC. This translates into CASSEGGLSPYGYTF.

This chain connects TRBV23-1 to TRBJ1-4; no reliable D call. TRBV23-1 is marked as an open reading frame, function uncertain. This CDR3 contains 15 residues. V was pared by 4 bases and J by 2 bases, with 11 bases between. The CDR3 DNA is TGCGCCAGCAGTCCCCCAGGAGGCACTAATGAAAAACTGTTTTTT. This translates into CASSPPGGTNEKLFF.

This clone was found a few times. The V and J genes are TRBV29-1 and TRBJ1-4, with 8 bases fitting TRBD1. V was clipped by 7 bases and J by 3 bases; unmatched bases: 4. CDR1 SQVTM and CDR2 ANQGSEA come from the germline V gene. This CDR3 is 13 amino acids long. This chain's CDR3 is CSAQTGANEKLFF. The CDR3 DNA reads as TGCAGCGCCCAGACAGGGGCTAATGAAAAACTGTTTTTT. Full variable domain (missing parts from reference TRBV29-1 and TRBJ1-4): SAVISQKPSRDICQRGTSLTIQCQVDSQVTMMFWYRQQPGQSLTLIATANQGSEATYESGFVIDKFPISRPNLTFSTLTVSNMSPEDSSIYLCSAQTGANEKLFFGSGTQLSVL.

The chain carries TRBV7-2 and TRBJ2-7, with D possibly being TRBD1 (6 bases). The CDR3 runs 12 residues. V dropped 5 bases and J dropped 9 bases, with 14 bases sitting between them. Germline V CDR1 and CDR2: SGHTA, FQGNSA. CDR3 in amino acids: CASSTRTEGQYF. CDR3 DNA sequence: TGTGCCAGCAGCACCCGGACAGAGGGGCAGTACTTC.

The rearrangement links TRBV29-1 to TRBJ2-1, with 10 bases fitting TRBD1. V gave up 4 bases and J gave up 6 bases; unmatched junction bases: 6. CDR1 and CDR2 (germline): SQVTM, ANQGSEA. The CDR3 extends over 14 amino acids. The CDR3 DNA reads TGCAGCGTTGGAACCGGGACAGGGGTCAATGAGCAGTTCTTC. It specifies CSVGTGTGVNEQFF.

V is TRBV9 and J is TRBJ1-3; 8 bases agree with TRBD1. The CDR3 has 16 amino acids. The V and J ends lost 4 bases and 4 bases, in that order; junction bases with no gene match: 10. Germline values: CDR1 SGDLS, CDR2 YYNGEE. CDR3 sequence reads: CASSSGTGPDGNTIYF. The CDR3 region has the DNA TGTGCCAGCAGCAGCGGGACAGGTCCGGACGGAAACACCATATATTTT.

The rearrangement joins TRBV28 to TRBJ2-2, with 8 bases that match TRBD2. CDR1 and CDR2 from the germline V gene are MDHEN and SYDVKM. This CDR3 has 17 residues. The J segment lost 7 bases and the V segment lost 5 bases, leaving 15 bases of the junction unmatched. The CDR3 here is CASSPPHAGLAVGELFF. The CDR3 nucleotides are TGTGCCAGCAGTCCCCCCCACGCCGGACTAGCTGTCGGGGAGCTGTTTTTT.

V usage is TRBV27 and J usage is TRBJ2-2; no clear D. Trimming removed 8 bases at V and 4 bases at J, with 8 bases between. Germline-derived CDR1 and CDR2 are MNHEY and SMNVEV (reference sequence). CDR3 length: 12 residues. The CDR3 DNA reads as TGTGCCAGCCGCCCGGGCACCGGGGAGCTGTTTTTT. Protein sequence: CASRPGTGELFF.

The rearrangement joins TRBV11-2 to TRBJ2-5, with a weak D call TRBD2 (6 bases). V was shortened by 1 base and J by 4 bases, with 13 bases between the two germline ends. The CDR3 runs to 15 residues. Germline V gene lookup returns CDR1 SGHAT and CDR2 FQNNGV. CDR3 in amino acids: CASSLGEVLGETQYF. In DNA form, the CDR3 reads TGTGCCAGCAGCTTAGGGGAGGTGTTGGGAGAGACCCAGTACTTC. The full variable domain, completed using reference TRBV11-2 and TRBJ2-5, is EAGVAQSPRYKIIEKRQSVAFWCNPISGHATLYWYQQILGQGPKLLIQFQNNGVVDDSQLPKDRFSAERLKGVDSTLKIQPAKLEDSAVYLCASSLGEVLGETQYFGPGTRLLVL.

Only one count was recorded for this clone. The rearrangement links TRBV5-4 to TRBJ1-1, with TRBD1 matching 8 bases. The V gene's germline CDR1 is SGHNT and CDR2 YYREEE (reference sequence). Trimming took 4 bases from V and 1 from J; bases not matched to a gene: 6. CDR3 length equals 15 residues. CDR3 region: CASSRGQDPNTEAFF. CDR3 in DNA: TGTGCCAGCAGCAGGGGACAGGACCCGAACACTGAAGCTTTCTTT. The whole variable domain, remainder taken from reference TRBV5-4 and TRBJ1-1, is ETGVTQSPTHLIKTRGQQVTLRCSSQSGHNTVSWYQQALGQGPQFIFQYYREEENGRGNFPPRFSGLQFPNYSSELNVNALELDDSALYLCASSRGQDPNTEAFFGQGTRLTVV.

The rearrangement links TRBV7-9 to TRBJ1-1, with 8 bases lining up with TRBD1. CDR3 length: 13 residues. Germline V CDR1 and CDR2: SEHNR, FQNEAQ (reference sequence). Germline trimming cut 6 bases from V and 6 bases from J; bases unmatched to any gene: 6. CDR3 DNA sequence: TGTGCCAGCAGGTCCCCAGGGGGCGCTGAAGCTTTCTTT. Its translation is CASRSPGGAEAFF.

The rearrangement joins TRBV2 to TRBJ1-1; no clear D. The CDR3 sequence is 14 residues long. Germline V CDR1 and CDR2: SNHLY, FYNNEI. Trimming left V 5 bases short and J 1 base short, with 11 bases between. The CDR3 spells CASSPDRQNTEAFF. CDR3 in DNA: TGTGCCAGCAGTCCTGACCGACAGAACACTGAAGCTTTCTTT.

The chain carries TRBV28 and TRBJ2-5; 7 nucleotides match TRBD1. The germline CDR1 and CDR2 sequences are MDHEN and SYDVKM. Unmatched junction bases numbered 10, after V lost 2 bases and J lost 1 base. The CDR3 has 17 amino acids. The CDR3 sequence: CASSLGTVGATQETQYF. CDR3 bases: TGTGCCAGCAGTTTAGGGACAGTGGGGGCCACCCAAGAGACCCAGTACTTC.